Below are 31 T cell receptor beta chains sequenced from a single sample in a study of beta chain features in type 1 diabetes. Expressed TCRB transcripts were sequenced after all isolated RNA was converted to cDNA. TCRdb's copy holds only in-frame clones and misses some; the assay was immunoSEQ multiplex PCR. This table has 150,000 or so clones, 9.2% appearing once. Sequencing used central memory CD4+ T cells from blood. The receptors derive from a man between 18 and 35 years old in good health.

This clone was counted a few times. Other nucleotide sequences from this sample produce the same CDR3. The genes are TRBV7-2 and TRBJ1-2; no clear D. The CDR3 runs to 13 residues. The germline gives CDR1 SGHTA, CDR2 FQGNSA. Trimming removed 6 bases from V and 4 bases from J, with 12 bases in between. The CDR3 region has the DNA TGTGCCAGCAGTGGTGGCGCGGGCTATGGCTACACCTTC. Protein sequence: CASSGGAGYGYTF.

This clone was counted only a few times. V usage is TRBV7-3 and J usage is TRBJ2-7, with 11 bases that match TRBD1. The CDR3 extends over 14 amino acids. With V trimmed by 3 bases and J by 5 bases, 3 bases remained unmatched. Per germline, CDR1 SGHTA and CDR2 FQGTGA. The CDR3 sequence is CASSLGDRGDEQYF. The CDR3 bases are TGTGCCAGCAGCTTGGGGGACAGGGGGGACGAGCAGTACTTC. Full variable domain (missing parts from reference TRBV7-3 and TRBJ2-7): GAGVSQTPSNKVTEKGKYVELRCDPISGHTALYWYRQSLGQGPEFLIYFQGTGAADDSGLPNDRFFAVRPEGSVSTLKIQRTERGDSAVYLCASSLGDRGDEQYFGPGTRLTVT.

This clone showed up many times. At one boundary the junction diverges from the germline segment, which might be a read error. V usage is TRBV4-3 and J usage is TRBJ2-3; 7 bases are shared with TRBD2. Germline CDR1 is LGHNA and CDR2 is YSLEER. This CDR3 contains 18 residues. The CDR3 DNA reads TGCGCCAGCAGCCAATCTCAACCTAGCGGTGGTTACACATATACGCAGTATTTT. Its translation is CASSQSQPSGGYTYTQYF.

The V and J genes are TRBV19 and TRBJ1-2; 7 bases line up with TRBD1. Germline loops: CDR1 LNHDA, CDR2 SQIVND (reference sequence). The CDR3 has 15 amino acids. The J segment lost 3 bases and the V segment lost 7 bases, leaving 11 bases of the junction unmatched. The chain's CDR3 is CASTLTGRSDYGYTF. The CDR3 nucleotides are TGTGCCAGTACCTTGACAGGGCGTAGTGACTATGGCTACACCTTC.

This clone turned up a few times. The rearrangement uses TRBV14 and TRBJ1-3; 7 nucleotides align to TRBD1. V was pared by 4 bases and J by 0 bases, with 3 bases of the junction left unmatched. Germline V lookup: CDR1 SGHDN, CDR2 FVKESK. CDR3 length: 15 residues. CDR3 residues: CASSPGTASGNTIYF. The CDR3 region has the DNA TGTGCCAGCAGCCCAGGGACAGCCTCTGGAAACACCATATATTTT.

This clone was counted a few times. The chain recombines TRBV19 with TRBJ1-5; the match to TRBD1 covers 7 bases. CDR3 size: 16 residues. The trim removed 4 bases at V and 7 bases at J, leaving 13 bases unmatched. CDR1 and CDR2 from the germline V gene are LNHDA and SQIVND (reference sequence). CDR3 residues: CASSKGATALRQPQHF. The DNA for the CDR3 is TGTGCCAGTAGTAAGGGGGCCACGGCCTTGCGGCAGCCCCAGCATTTT.

The table lists this clone with a few counts. The chain carries TRBV10-3 and TRBJ2-3; 9 positions agree with TRBD1. Germline loops: CDR1 ENHRY, CDR2 SYGVKD. J gave up 14 bases and V 5 bases, and 11 bases lay outside the gene matches. CDR3 length equals 13 residues. CDR3 in amino acids: CAISSSGQGPTYF. The CDR3, as DNA: TGTGCCATCAGTTCATCGGGACAGGGCCCCACGTATTTT.

Only a few counts were recorded for this clone. The J gene is TRBJ2-7, the V gene TRBV7-9; tentatively, D is TRBD2 (6 bases). This CDR3 is 15 amino acids long. The V end lost 4 bases, the J end lost 7 bases, and 20 bases lay between the germline ends. Germline V gene sequence: CDR1 SEHNR, CDR2 FQNEAQ (reference sequence). In DNA, the CDR3 is TGTGCCAGCAGCTCTGCTGCTAGCGCCGTGGGGGAGCAGTACTTC. Its translation: CASSSAASAVGEQYF. The full variable domain, rest sourced from reference TRBV7-9 and TRBJ2-7, is DTGVSQNPRHKITKRGQNVTFRCDPISEHNRLYWYRQTLGQGPEFLTYFQNEAQLEKSRLLSDRFSAERPKGSFSTLEIQRTEQGDSAMYLCASSSAASAVGEQYFGPGTRLTVT.

The table lists this clone with a few counts. The V and J genes are TRBV19 and TRBJ2-7; TRBD1 agrees at 8 bases. Germline CDR1 LNHDA, CDR2 SQIVND (reference sequence). With 10 bases clipped from V and 0 bases from J, the junction kept 11 bases outside the gene matches. The CDR3 is 15 amino acids. Here the CDR3 reads CATKDRGGPSYEQYF. CDR3 nucleotide sequence: TGTGCCACGAAAGACAGGGGCGGACCCTCCTACGAGCAGTACTTC.

This chain links TRBV11-2 with TRBJ2-5; no firm D call. Germline CDR1 SGHAT, CDR2 FQNNGV. CDR3 length: 12 amino acids. V lost 5 bases and J lost 5, with 9 bases in between. CDR3 region: CASSPARETQYF. DNA of the CDR3: TGTGCCAGCAGCCCGGCGCGGGAGACCCAGTACTTC.

Many counts were recorded for this clone. This chain uses TRBV4-3 with TRBJ2-1, with TRBD1 matching over 9 bases. The germline CDR1 and CDR2 sequences are LGHNA and YSLEER. There are 15 residues in the CDR3. V dropped 1 base and J dropped 6; count of bases not matched to a gene: 4. CDR3 region: CASSQGTGASNEQFF. Written as DNA, the CDR3 is TGCGCCAGCAGCCAAGGGACAGGGGCCTCCAATGAGCAGTTCTTC.

On this clone: This may be a read error: a much more frequent sequence differs by one nucleotide. The chain uses TRBV11-3 and TRBJ2-1; possibly TRBD1 for D (6 bases). The germline gives CDR1 SGHNT, CDR2 YENEEA. The CDR3 consists of 13 residues. Trimming stripped 3 bases from V and 3 bases from J, with 6 bases between. Written as DNA, the CDR3 is TGTGCCAGCAGCTTGGACAGCTACAATGAGCAGTTCTTC. The encoded protein is CASSLDSYNEQFF.

This clone has more than one count but fewer than ten. J is TRBJ2-3 and V is TRBV5-1, with D hard to call. CDR1 and CDR2 (germline): SGHRS, YFSETQ. The CDR3 is made up of 14 amino acids. Trimming cost V 0 bases and J 0 bases, with 5 bases left between them. The CDR3 region is CASSLGQSTDTQYF. The CDR3 DNA sequence: TGCGCCAGCAGCTTGGGCCAGAGCACAGATACGCAGTATTTT.

The table lists this clone with a few counts. The V gene is TRBV6-5, the J gene TRBJ1-6; D uncertain. Germline CDR1 MNHEY, CDR2 SVGAGI. Trimming stripped 0 bases from V and 7 bases from J, with 10 bases between. The CDR3 has 15 amino acids. CDR3 sequence: CASSYSPLGNSPLHF. CDR3 nucleotides: TGTGCCAGCAGTTACTCGCCACTAGGGAATTCACCCCTCCACTTT.

This clone appeared a few times. The genes are TRBV7-6 and TRBJ1-2, with D perhaps TRBD1 (6 bases). The CDR3 consists of 16 residues. Germline CDR1 and CDR2: SGHVS and FNYEAQ. V was clipped by 0 bases and J by 0 bases, with 11 bases between them. The CDR3 is CASSLAQGNPNYGYTF. CDR3 bases: TGTGCCAGCAGCTTAGCGCAGGGGAACCCTAACTATGGCTACACCTTC.

This clone was counted many times. The chain couples TRBV16 to TRBJ2-5; no firm D call. Trimming removed 1 base from V and 3 bases from J, with 6 bases in between. Germline V CDR1 and CDR2: KGHSY, FQNENV. This CDR3 is built from 13 residues. CDR3 coding DNA: TGTGCCAGCAGCCAATTGCTAGAAGAGACCCAGTACTTC. Encoded protein: CASSQLLEETQYF.

This clone turned up a few times. The chain combines TRBV7-9 with TRBJ2-1, with 10 nucleotides matching TRBD2. The V segment lost 3 bases and the J segment 9 bases; nucleotides outside the gene matches: 8. Germline CDR1 and CDR2: SEHNR and FQNEAQ (reference sequence). This CDR3 has 15 residues. CDR3 sequence: CASSLTSGSRGEQFF. The CDR3 DNA reads as TGTGCCAGCAGCTTGACTAGCGGGTCTAGGGGTGAGCAGTTCTTC.

This clone appeared a few times. The CDR3 nucleotides are TGTGCCAGGAAGACCCTGGGCGGGGCCGGGGCTAATGAAAAACTGTTTTTT. Encoded protein: CARKTLGGAGANEKLFF. The chain uses TRBV7-2 and TRBJ1-4, with a tentative D call TRBD1 (5 bases). This CDR3 is built from 17 residues. Germline CDR1 reads SGHTA; CDR2 reads FQGNSA. The germline V and J ends were trimmed by 9 bases and 3 bases, with 23 bases remaining between them.

The sample holds a few counts of this clone. This chain uses TRBV9 with TRBJ2-1; 7 nucleotides line up with TRBD1. This CDR3 comprises 21 residues. The germline V gene has CDR1 SGDLS and CDR2 YYNGEE. Trimming took 2 bases from V and 4 from J; bases not matched to a gene: 24. CDR3 residues: CASSVRAAGQVGPIGYNEQFF. DNA for the CDR3: TGTGCCAGCAGCGTGAGGGCGGCCGGACAGGTGGGGCCAATCGGATACAATGAGCAGTTCTTC.

The gene calls are TRBV6-5 and TRBJ2-1; 8 bases agree with TRBD2. The junction had 6 bases not matched to a gene; V was cut back by 7 bases and J by 7 bases. The CDR3 has 13 residues. Germline V lookup: CDR1 MNHEY, CDR2 SVGAGI. The CDR3 is CASIRGGLNEQFF. The CDR3 DNA follows: TGTGCCAGCATCCGGGGGGGCCTTAATGAGCAGTTCTTC.

The sample holds a few counts of this clone. This chain joins TRBV2 and TRBJ2-7, with 7 bases identical to TRBD2. Germline CDR1 SNHLY, CDR2 FYNNEI. Trimming took 4 bases from V and 0 from J; bases not matched to a gene: 6. The CDR3 extends over 15 amino acids. The CDR3 DNA follows: TGTGCCAGCAGTGTCGAGGCGGGGGTCTCCTACGAGCAGTACTTC. This translates into CASSVEAGVSYEQYF.

This clone was counted between two and nine times. This sequence joins TRBV4-2 and TRBJ2-7, with D possibly being TRBD2 (7 bases). CDR1 and CDR2 from the germline V gene are LGHNA and YNFKEQ. The CDR3 length is 17 residues. V shed 1 base and J shed 0 bases, with 16 bases lying between them. CDR3 nucleotide sequence: TGTGCCAGCAGCCAAGCATTTCTGGGGGGGCGCTCCTACGAGCAGTACTTC. Encoded protein: CASSQAFLGGRSYEQYF.

This clone has just a few counts. V gene TRBV28 combines with J gene TRBJ1-2; D unresolved. The V end lost 3 bases, the J end lost 6 bases, and 14 bases lay between the germline ends. The CDR3 contains 14 residues. Germline lookup yields CDR1 MDHEN and CDR2 SYDVKM. CDR3 protein: CASSFWQGRNGYTF. The CDR3 nucleotides are TGTGCCAGCAGTTTTTGGCAAGGGAGAAATGGCTACACCTTC.

J is TRBJ1-1 and V is TRBV19; possibly TRBD1 for D (5 bases). Germline V lookup: CDR1 LNHDA, CDR2 SQIVND (reference sequence). V lost 1 base and J lost 4, with 13 bases in between. The CDR3 contains 15 residues. The CDR3 protein is CASSIVGEGTTEAFF. CDR3 DNA: TGTGCCAGTAGTATAGTCGGGGAGGGGACCACTGAAGCTTTCTTT. Full variable domain (missing parts from reference TRBV19 and TRBJ1-1): DGGITQSPKYLFRKEGQNVTLSCEQNLNHDAMYWYRQDPGQGLRLIYYSQIVNDFQKGDIAEGYSVSREKKESFPLTVTSAQKNPTAFYLCASSIVGEGTTEAFFGQGTRLTVV.

This clone was detected a few times. The chain carries TRBV5-8 and TRBJ2-5, with 9 bases fitting TRBD2. This CDR3 comprises 16 residues. Trimming removed 4 bases from V and 5 bases from J; junction bases left unmatched: 12. Germline loops: CDR1 SGHTS, CDR2 YDEGEE. In DNA, the CDR3 is TGTGCCAGCAGCAACGGACTAGCGCGCCCTTTGGAGACCCAGTACTTC. This sequence encodes CASSNGLARPLETQYF.

Only a few counts were recorded for this clone. This rearrangement joins TRBV4-2 to TRBJ1-1; D is undetermined. The germline CDR1 and CDR2 sequences are LGHNA and YNFKEQ. The CDR3 extends over 13 amino acids. Trimming removed 5 bases at V and 1 base at J, with 8 bases between. In DNA form, the CDR3 reads TGTGCCAGCAGCGGAGACGGGAACACTGAAGCTTTCTTT. Its protein product is CASSGDGNTEAFF.

This clone showed up just a few times. The gene calls are TRBV5-1 and TRBJ2-3, with 8 nucleotides matching TRBD2. Trimming at V came to 2 bases and at J to 5 bases, leaving 7 bases not matched to a gene. The germline gives CDR1 SGHRS, CDR2 YFSETQ. This CDR3 region has 15 residues. The CDR3 region is CASSFGGGIGDTQYF. In nucleotides, the CDR3 is TGCGCCAGCAGCTTCGGGGGGGGCATCGGAGATACGCAGTATTTT.

This chain uses TRBV5-1 with TRBJ2-1, with 10 bases identical to TRBD2. J gave up 4 bases and V 2 bases, and 3 bases lay outside the gene matches. Germline V gene lookup returns CDR1 SGHRS and CDR2 YFSETQ. The CDR3 has 15 residues. The CDR3 is CASSFTSGVYNEQFF. The CDR3 bases are TGCGCCAGCAGCTTTACTAGCGGGGTATACAATGAGCAGTTCTTC. The complete variable domain, with remaining parts taken from reference TRBV5-1 and TRBJ2-1, reads KAGVTQTPRYLIKTRGQQVTLSCSPISGHRSVSWYQQTPGQGLQFLFEYFSETQRNKGNFPGRFSGRQFSNSRSEMNVSTLELGDSALYLCASSFTSGVYNEQFFGPGTRLTVL.

This clone was recorded a few times. The chain is built from TRBV9 and TRBJ2-3; 9 bases match TRBD2. CDR1 SGDLS and CDR2 YYNGEE come from the germline V gene. The J segment lost 8 bases and the V segment lost 4 bases, leaving 8 bases of the junction unmatched. This CDR3 contains 14 residues. The CDR3 reads CASSPRTSEATQYF. The CDR3 DNA sequence: TGTGCCAGCAGCCCCCGGACTAGCGAAGCTACGCAGTATTTT.

The CDR3: CASRKSDGDSNQPQHF. The CDR3 nucleotides are TGTGCCAGTAGAAAATCCGACGGAGATAGCAATCAGCCCCAGCATTTT. The rearrangement uses TRBV19 and TRBJ1-5; D unclear. The germline V and J ends were trimmed by 6 bases and 0 bases, with 15 bases remaining between them. Germline V lookup: CDR1 LNHDA, CDR2 SQIVND (reference sequence). The CDR3 runs 16 residues.

The chain joins TRBV10-3 to TRBJ2-1; the match to TRBD1 covers 7 bases. With V trimmed by 6 bases and J by 4 bases, 6 bases remained unmatched. The CDR3 length is 14 residues. The germline V gene encodes CDR1 ENHRY and CDR2 SYGVKD. CDR3 protein: CAISEEGAYNEQFF. CDR3 nucleotide sequence: TGTGCCATCAGCGAAGAGGGGGCGTACAATGAGCAGTTCTTC.